A single sample is the source of the 8 T cell receptor beta chains below, sequenced in a study of T cells after yellow fever vaccination. TCRdb used MiXCR to reprocess the 5' RACE reads, holding one entry per CDR3 protein. The sample has around 310,000 distinct CDR3 sequences, over 8% seen once. The source material was PBMCs, sampled on the day of the first yellow fever vaccination. These receptors were taken from a man between 18 and 35 years old who received the YFV17D yellow fever vaccine.

Of note for this clonotype: It is likely a read error, because the conserved phenylalanine at the end of the CDR3 is missing. The J gene is TRBJ1-5, the V gene TRBV7-8; D gene unclear. Trimming removed 1 base from V and 5 bases from J, with 6 bases in between. Looked up from germline, CDR1 is SGHVS and CDR2 is FQNEAQ. This CDR3 has 13 residues. CDR3 DNA: TGTGCCAGCAGCTTAGACCGATATCAGCCCCAGCATTCT. Protein product: CASSLDRYQPQHS.

Only a few counts were recorded for this clonotype. The rearrangement joins TRBV20-1 to TRBJ1-2; TRBD1 agrees at 9 bases. The CDR3 sequence is 15 residues long. The V segment lost 2 bases and the J segment 4 bases; nucleotides outside the gene matches: 8. Germline CDR1 and CDR2: DFQATT and SNEGSKA (reference sequence). CDR3 region: CSARNAGQGSYGYTF. The CDR3 DNA reads TGCAGTGCTAGAAACGCCGGACAGGGGAGCTATGGCTACACCTTC.

The chain links TRBV11-1 to TRBJ1-1; 9 bases line up with TRBD1. V lost 2 bases, J lost 4 bases, and 2 bases stayed unmatched. The germline V gene encodes CDR1 SGHAT and CDR2 FQDESV (reference sequence). This CDR3 region has 14 residues. CDR3 nucleotide sequence: TGTGCCAGCAGCTTATCGACAGGGGGCACTGAAGCTTTCTTT. Its protein product is CASSLSTGGTEAFF. Full variable domain (rest looked up from reference TRBV11-1 and TRBJ1-1): EAEVAQSPRYKITEKSQAVAFWCDPISGHATLYWYRQILGQGPELLVQFQDESVVDDSQLPKDRFSAERLKGVDSTLKIQPAELGDSAMYLCASSLSTGGTEAFFGQGTRLTVV.

This clonotype came up a few times. This may arise from a read error, as a much more abundant clone is one base away. The gene calls are TRBV24-1 and TRBJ2-3; D is undetermined. The V end was cut by 4 bases, the J end by 0 bases, with 4 bases between. Germline-derived CDR1 and CDR2 are KGHDR and SFDVKD. The CDR3 spans 13 residues. CDR3 sequence: CATSETSTDTQYF. The CDR3 nucleotides are TGTGCCACCAGTGAAACTAGCACAGATACGCAGTATTTT.

This clonotype was seen a few times. V usage is TRBV9 and J usage is TRBJ2-7; 8 nucleotides line up with TRBD1. J was trimmed by 2 bases and V by 0 bases; bases with no gene match: 4. CDR1 and CDR2 (germline): SGDLS, YYNGEE. This CDR3 is 15 amino acids long. CDR3 DNA sequence: TGTGCCAGCAGCGTAGCTGGGACAGGAACCTACGAGCAGTACTTC. It specifies CASSVAGTGTYEQYF.

This clonotype was counted at least ten times. The chain recombines TRBV4-1 with TRBJ1-1, with D uncertain. V was pared by 1 base and J by 0 bases, with 18 bases between. CDR1 is MGHRA and CDR2 is YSYEKL in the germline V gene. This CDR3 contains 18 residues. Here the CDR3 DNA reads TGCGCCAGCAGCCAAGGGACCGGCCCCACCCCCATGAACACTGAAGCTTTCTTT. It is translated as CASSQGTGPTPMNTEAFF.

The gene calls are TRBV12-3 or TRBV12-4 and TRBJ2-2; D gene unclear. The germline V and J ends were trimmed by 1 base and 8 bases, with 8 bases remaining between them. The CDR3 covers 13 residues. CDR3 protein: CASSLGHIGELFF. The CDR3 nucleotides read TGTGCCAGCAGTTTAGGTCATATAGGGGAGCTGTTTTTT.

This clonotype was counted ten times or more. The chain couples TRBV20-1 to TRBJ2-3, with a possible D match to TRBD2 (6 bases). Germline assignment: CDR1 DFQATT and CDR2 SNEGSKA (reference sequence). The CDR3 length is 13 residues. Trimming removed 8 bases from V and 1 base from J, with 13 bases in between. The CDR3 is CSPRGMGTDTQYF. The CDR3 DNA reads as TGCAGTCCACGGGGGATGGGCACAGATACGCAGTATTTT.